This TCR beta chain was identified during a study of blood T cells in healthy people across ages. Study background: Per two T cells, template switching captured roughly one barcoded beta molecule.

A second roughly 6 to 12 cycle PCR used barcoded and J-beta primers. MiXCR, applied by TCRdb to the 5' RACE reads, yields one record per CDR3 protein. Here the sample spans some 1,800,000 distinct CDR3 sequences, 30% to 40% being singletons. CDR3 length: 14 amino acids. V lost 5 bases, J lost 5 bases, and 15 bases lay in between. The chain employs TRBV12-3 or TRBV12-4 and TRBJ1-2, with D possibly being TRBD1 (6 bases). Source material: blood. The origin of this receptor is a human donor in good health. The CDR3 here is CASSIGQFAYGYTF. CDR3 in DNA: TGTGCCAGCAGTATAGGACAGTTTGCGTATGGCTACACCTTC.